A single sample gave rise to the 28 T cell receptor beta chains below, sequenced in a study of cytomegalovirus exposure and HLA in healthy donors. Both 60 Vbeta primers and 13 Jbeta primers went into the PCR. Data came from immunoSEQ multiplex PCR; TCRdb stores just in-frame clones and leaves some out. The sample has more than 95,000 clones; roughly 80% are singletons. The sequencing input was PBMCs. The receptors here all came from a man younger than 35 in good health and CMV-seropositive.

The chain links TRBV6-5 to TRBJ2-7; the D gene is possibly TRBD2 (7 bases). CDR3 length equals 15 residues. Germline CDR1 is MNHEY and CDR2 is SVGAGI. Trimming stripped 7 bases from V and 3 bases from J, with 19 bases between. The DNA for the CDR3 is TGTGCCAGCACTTCGTCTGGGGGGGGCTTCTACGAGCAGTACTTC. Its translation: CASTSSGGGFYEQYF.

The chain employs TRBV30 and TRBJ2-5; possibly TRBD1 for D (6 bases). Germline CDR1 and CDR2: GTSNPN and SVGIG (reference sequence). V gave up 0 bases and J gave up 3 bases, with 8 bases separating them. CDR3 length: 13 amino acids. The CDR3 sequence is CAWSVKGEETQYF. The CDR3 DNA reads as TGTGCCTGGAGTGTTAAGGGGGAAGAGACCCAGTACTTC.

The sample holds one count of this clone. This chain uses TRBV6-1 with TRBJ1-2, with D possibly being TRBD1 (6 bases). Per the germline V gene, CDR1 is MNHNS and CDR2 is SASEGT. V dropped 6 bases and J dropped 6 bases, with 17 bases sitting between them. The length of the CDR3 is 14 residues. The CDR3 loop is CASRESWDTHGYTF. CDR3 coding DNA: TGTGCCAGCAGGGAGAGTTGGGACACCCATGGCTACACCTTC.

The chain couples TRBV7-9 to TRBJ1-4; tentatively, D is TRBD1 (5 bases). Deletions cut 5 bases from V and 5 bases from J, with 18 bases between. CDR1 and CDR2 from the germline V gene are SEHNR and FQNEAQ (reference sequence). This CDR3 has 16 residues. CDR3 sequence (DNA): TGTGCCAGCAGCAAATCAGGGATATCTTGGAATGAAAAACTGTTTTTT. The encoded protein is CASSKSGISWNEKLFF. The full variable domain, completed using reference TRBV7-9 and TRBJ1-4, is DTGVSQNPRHKITKRGQNVTFRCDPISEHNRLYWYRQTLGQGPEFLTYFQNEAQLEKSRLLSDRFSAERPKGSFSTLEIQRTEQGDSAMYLCASSKSGISWNEKLFFGSGTQLSVL.

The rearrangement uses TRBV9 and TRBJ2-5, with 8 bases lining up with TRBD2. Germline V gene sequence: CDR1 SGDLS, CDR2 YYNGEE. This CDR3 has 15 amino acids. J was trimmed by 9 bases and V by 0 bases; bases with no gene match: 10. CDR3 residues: CASSVEASGLGAQYF. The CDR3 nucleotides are TGTGCCAGCAGCGTAGAGGCTAGCGGGCTAGGGGCCCAGTACTTC.

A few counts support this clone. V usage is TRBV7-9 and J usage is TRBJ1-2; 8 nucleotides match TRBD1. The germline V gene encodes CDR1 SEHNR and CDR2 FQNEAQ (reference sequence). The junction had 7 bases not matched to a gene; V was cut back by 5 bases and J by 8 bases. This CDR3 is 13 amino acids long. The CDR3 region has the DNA TGTGCCAGCAGCCAAACAGGGGGAGAAGGCTACACCTTC. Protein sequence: CASSQTGGEGYTF.

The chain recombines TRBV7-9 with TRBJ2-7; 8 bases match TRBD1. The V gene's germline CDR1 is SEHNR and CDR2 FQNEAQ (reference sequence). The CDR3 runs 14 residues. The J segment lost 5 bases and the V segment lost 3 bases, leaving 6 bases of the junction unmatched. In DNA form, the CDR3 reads TGTGCCAGCAGCTTCGTCAGGGGGCGGCACGAGCAGTACTTC. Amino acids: CASSFVRGRHEQYF. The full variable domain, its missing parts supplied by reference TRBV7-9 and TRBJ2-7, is DTGVSQNPRHKITKRGQNVTFRCDPISEHNRLYWYRQTLGQGPEFLTYFQNEAQLEKSRLLSDRFSAERPKGSFSTLEIQRTEQGDSAMYLCASSFVRGRHEQYFGPGTRLTVT.

CDR3 DNA: TGTGCCAGCAGTGCCTCCCGGGAGCATGGCTACACCTTC. Residues: CASSASREHGYTF. The chain joins TRBV2 to TRBJ1-2; D not certain. V was shortened by 4 bases and J by 6 bases, with 12 bases between the two germline ends. In germline, CDR1 is SNHLY, CDR2 FYNNEI. The CDR3 runs to 13 residues.

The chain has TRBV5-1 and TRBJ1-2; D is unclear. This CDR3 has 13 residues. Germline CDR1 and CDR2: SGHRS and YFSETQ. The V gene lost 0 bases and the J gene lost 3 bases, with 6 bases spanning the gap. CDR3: CASSLDRYYGYTF. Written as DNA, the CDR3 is TGCGCCAGCAGCTTGGACAGATACTATGGCTACACCTTC.

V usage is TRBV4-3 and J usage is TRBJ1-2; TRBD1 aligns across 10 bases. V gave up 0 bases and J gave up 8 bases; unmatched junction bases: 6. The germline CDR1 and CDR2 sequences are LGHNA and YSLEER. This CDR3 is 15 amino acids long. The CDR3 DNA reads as TGCGCCAGCAGCCAAGATACCGACAGGGGGCGAGGCTACACCTTC. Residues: CASSQDTDRGRGYTF.

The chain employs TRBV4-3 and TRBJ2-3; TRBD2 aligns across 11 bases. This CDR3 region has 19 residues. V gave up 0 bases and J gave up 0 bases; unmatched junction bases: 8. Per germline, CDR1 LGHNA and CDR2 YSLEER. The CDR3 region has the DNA TGCGCCAGCAGCCAAGAAGGGACTAGCGGTTATACCAGCACAGATACGCAGTATTTT. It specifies CASSQEGTSGYTSTDTQYF.

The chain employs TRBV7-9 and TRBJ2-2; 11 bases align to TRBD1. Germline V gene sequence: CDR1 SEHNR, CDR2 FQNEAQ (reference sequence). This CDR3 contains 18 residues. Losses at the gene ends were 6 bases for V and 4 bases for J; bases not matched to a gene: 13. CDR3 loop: CASRTDRGRFSPTGELFF. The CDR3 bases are TGTGCCAGCAGGACGGACAGGGGGCGTTTTTCCCCCACCGGGGAGCTGTTTTTT.

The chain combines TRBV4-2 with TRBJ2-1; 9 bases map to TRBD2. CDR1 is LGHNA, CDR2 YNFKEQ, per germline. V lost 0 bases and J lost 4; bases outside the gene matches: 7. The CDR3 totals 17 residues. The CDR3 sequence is CASSQDLASGAYNEQFF. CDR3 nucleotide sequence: TGTGCCAGCAGCCAAGATTTAGCTAGCGGGGCGTACAATGAGCAGTTCTTC.

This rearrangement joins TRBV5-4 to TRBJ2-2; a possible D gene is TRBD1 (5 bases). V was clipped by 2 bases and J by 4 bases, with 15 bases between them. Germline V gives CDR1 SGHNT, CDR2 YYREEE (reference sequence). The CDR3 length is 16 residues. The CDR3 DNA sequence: TGTGCCAGCAGCTTCCAGGGTACCCGAGGCACCGGGGAGCTGTTTTTT. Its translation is CASSFQGTRGTGELFF.

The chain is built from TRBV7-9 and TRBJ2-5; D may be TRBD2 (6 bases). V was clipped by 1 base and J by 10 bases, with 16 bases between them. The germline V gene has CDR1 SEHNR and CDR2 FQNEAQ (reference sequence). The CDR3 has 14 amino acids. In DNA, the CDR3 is TGTGCCAGCAGCTTAGGTTCCTGGGACTTCGTCCAGTACTTC. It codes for CASSLGSWDFVQYF.

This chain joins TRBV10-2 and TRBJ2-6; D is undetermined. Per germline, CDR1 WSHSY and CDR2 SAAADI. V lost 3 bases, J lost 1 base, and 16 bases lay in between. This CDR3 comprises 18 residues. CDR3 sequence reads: CASSDLRHSKSGANVLTF. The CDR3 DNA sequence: TGCGCCAGCAGTGATCTGCGACACAGTAAATCTGGGGCCAACGTCCTGACTTTC.

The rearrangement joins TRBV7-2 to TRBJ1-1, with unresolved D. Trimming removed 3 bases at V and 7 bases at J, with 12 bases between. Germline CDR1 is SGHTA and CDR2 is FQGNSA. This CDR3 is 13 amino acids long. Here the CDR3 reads CASSFRGIGEAFF. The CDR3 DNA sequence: TGTGCCAGCAGCTTCCGGGGTATAGGTGAAGCTTTCTTT.

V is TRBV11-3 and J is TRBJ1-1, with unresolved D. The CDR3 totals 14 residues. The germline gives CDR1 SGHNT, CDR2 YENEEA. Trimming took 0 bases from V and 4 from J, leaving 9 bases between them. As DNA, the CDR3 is TGTGCCAGCAGCTTAGAGAGTTATGGCACTGAAGCTTTCTTT. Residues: CASSLESYGTEAFF.

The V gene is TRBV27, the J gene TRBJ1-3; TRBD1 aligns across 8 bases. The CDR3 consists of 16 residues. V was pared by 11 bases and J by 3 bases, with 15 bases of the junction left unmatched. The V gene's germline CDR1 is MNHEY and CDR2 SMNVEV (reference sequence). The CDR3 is CASAQGGRGLGNTIYF. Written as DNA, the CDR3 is TGTGCCTCGGCCCAGGGGGGCAGGGGGCTTGGAAACACCATATATTTT.

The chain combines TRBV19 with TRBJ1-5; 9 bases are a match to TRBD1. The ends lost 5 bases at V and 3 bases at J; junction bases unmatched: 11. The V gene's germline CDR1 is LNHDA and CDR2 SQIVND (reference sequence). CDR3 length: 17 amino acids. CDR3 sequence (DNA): TGTGCCAGTAGTCCACCGAAACAGGGGGCTTTCAATCAGCCCCAGCATTTT. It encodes CASSPPKQGAFNQPQHF.

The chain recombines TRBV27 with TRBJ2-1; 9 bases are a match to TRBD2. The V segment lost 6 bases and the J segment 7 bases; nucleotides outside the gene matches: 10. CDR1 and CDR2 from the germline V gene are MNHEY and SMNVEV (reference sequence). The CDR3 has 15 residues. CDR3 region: CASRLAGGLENEQFF. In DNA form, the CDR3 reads TGTGCCAGCAGATTGGCGGGGGGGCTAGAAAATGAGCAGTTCTTC.

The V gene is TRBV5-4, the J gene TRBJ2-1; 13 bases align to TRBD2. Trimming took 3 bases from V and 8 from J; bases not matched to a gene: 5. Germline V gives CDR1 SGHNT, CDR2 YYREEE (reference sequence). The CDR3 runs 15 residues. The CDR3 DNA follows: TGTGCCAGCAGCTCCGGACTAGCGGGAGACGATGAGCAGTTCTTC. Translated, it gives CASSSGLAGDDEQFF.

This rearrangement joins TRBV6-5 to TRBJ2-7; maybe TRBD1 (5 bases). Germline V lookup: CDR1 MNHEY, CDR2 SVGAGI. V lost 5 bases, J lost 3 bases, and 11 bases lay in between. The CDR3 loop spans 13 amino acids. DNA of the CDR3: TGTGCCAGCAGTGTATCTCAGGGCTACGAGCAGTACTTC. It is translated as CASSVSQGYEQYF.

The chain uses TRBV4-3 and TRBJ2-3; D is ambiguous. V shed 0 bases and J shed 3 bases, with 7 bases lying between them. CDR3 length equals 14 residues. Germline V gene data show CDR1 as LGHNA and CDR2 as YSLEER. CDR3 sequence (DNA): TGCGCCAGCAGCCAAGATGGCCGTACAGATACGCAGTATTTT. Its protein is CASSQDGRTDTQYF.

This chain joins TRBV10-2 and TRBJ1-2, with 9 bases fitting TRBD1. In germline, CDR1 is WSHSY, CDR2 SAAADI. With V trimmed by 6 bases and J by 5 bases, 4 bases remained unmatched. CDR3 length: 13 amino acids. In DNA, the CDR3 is TGCGCCAGCAGGGAACAGGGGGCGTATGGCTACACCTTC. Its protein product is CASREQGAYGYTF.

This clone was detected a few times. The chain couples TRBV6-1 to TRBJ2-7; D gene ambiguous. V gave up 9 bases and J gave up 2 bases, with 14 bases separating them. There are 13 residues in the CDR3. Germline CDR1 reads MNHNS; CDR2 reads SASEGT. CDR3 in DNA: TGTGCCAGTCGTGGAGTCAAGGCCTACGAGCAGTACTTC. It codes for CASRGVKAYEQYF.

Here the CDR3 reads CATSRDKGTRGLDGYTF. CDR3 in DNA: TGTGCCACCAGCAGAGATAAGGGAACGAGAGGGCTCGATGGCTACACCTTC. V is TRBV15 and J is TRBJ1-2, with no clear D. CDR3 length equals 17 residues. Germline CDR1 is LNHNV and CDR2 is YYDKDF (reference sequence). V was trimmed by 0 bases and J by 6 bases, leaving 20 bases between them.

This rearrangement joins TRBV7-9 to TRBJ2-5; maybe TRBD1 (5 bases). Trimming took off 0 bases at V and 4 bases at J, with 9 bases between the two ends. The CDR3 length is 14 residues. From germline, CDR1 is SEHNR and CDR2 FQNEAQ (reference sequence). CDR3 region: CASSLATGAETQYF. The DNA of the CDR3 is TGTGCCAGCAGCTTAGCTACAGGAGCAGAGACCCAGTACTTC.